This T cell receptor beta chain stems from a study of blood T cell repertoires in COVID-19. Background on the study: Samples of COVID-19 (acute and convalescent) were obtained from the United States, Italy and Spain. Sources were T cells, B-cell-depleted T cells, or PBMCs; the material itself was cDNA or gDNA.

How the authors handled the data: Nucleated cell number was recorded as an estimate derived from reference gene primer amplification. Assay used: immunoSEQ multiplex PCR; TCRdb lists only in-frame clones, some missing. That table is the source of V, J and clone size, and D and trimming were worked out from the DNA. The table includes approximately 300,000 clones, about 85% detected once. Seattle's enrolled individuals joined amid active infection and were then monitored longitudinally. The length of the CDR3 is 15 residues. V was pared by 6 bases and J by 2 bases, with 14 bases between. Germline loops: CDR1 LGHNA, CDR2 YSLEER.

The chain couples TRBV4-3 to TRBJ2-1; D may be TRBD1 (5 bases). The sample taken for sequencing was peripheral blood. The source is a human donor with COVID-19, enrolled during active disease. The donor label of this sample is uncertain. For the CDR3, the DNA is TGCGCCAGCAGTGTGGGGCGCGTAACCTACAATGAGCAGTTCTTC. Its translation is CASSVGRVTYNEQFF.